This T cell receptor beta chain originates from a study of blood T cell repertoires in COVID-19. Study details: Both acute and convalescent COVID-19 samples were obtained from the United States, Italy and Spain.

The CDR3 length is 15 residues. After removal of 4 bases from V and 4 bases from J, the junction contained 8 bases not matched to a gene. Germline values: CDR1 SGHNT, CDR2 YYREEE (reference sequence). Data came from immunoSEQ multiplex PCR; TCRdb stores just in-frame clones and leaves some out. The repertoire includes approximately 180,000 clones, approximately 92% of them detected once, and approximately 0.5% sits in the top ten. The chain couples TRBV5-4 to TRBJ2-1; 7 nucleotides agree with TRBD1. The receptor comes from a man aged 50 to 59 with acute or convalescent COVID-19. Sequenced sample: peripheral blood. CDR3 sequence reads: CASSPGQNLYNEQFF. The DNA of the CDR3 is TGTGCCAGCAGCCCGGGACAGAATCTTTACAATGAGCAGTTCTTC.